The sample holds a few counts of the clone carrying this T cell receptor (beta chain). Its antigen is still unknown. CDR1 GTSNPN and CDR2 SVGIG come from the germline V gene (reference sequence). Trimming took off 6 bases at V and 3 bases at J, with 9 bases between the two ends. CDR3 length: 11 amino acids. TCR beta CDR3 regions were amplified from RNA transcripts. RT-PCR was first run with HTBI primers, then multiplex PCR in a second round. TCRdb reprocessed the multiplex PCR reads with MiXCR, giving one entry per CDR3 protein. The sample has about 400,000 distinct CDR3 sequences, about 18% seen once. These data come from a study of Graves' ophthalmopathy and Graves' hyperthyroidism. Findings of the study overall: Detected in blood as well were most expanded thyroid clonotypes with frequency above 0.001.

Pregnant or lactating patients and those with other autoimmune diseases or uncontrolled infections were excluded. The sequence came from a woman aged 18-29 years with Graves' ophthalmopathy. What was sequenced was peripheral blood. The V call is TRBV30, the J call TRBJ2-7; no clear D. The CDR3 region has the DNA TGTGCCTGCCAGCAGGACTACGAGCAGTACTTC. As protein: CACQQDYEQYF.